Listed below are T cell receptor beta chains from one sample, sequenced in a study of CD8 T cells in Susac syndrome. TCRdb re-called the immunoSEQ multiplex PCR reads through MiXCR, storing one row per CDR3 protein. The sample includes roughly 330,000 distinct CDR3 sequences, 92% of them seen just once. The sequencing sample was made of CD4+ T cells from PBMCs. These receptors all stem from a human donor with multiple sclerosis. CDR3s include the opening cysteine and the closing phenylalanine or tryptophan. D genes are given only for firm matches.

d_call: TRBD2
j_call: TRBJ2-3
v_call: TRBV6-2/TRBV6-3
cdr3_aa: CASSYAGGPRPQYF

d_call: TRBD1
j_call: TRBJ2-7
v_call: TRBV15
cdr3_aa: CATSRVGTGNEQYF

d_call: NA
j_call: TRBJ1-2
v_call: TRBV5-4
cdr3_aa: CASSLGQALRGYTF

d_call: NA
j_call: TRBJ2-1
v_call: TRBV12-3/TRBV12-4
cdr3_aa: CASSFRGTYNEQFF

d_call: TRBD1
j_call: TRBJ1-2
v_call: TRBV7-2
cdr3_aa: CASSLAAQQGDYGYTF

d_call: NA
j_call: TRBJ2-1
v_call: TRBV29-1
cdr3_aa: CSVQGFPYNEQFF

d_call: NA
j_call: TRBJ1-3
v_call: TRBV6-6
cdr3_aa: CASRRDLPSGNTIYF

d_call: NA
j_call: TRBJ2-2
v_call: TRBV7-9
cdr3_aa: CASSLGSSGELFF

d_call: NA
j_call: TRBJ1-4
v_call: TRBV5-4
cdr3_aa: CASSLPGNEKLFF

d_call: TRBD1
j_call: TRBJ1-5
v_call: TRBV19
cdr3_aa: CASTYTGGRQPQHF

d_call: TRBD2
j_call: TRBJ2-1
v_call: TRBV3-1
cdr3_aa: CASSQEVGGRNEQFF

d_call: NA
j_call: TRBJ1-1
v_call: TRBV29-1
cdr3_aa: CSAYRQGNTEAFF

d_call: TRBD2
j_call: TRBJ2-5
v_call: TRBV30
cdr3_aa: CAWSVHKTSGQETQYF

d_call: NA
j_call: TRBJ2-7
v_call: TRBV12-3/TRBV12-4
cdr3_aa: CASSLALRAEQYF

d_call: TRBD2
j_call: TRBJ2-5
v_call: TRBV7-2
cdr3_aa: CASSLGGAGTQYF

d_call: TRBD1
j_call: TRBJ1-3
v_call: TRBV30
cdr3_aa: CVSTGGSGNTIYF

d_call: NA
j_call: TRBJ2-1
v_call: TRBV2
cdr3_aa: CASSEAGLVNNEQFF

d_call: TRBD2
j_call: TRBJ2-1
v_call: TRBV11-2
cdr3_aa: CASRLASGREQFF

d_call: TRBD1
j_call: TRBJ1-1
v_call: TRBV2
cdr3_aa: CASSTWTGDTEAFF

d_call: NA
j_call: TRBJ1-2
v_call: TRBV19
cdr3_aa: CASFRNGYTF

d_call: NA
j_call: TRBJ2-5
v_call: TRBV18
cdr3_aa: CASSPPSGQTQYF

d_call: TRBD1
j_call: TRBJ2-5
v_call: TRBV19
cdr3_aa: CASSILGTGVQETQYF